This TCR beta chain was sequenced in a study of shared clonotypes between healthy human individuals. The CDR3 extends over 17 amino acids. The ends were cut back, 4 bases at V and 4 bases at J, with 22 bases in the middle. Germline V gene lookup returns CDR1 SGDLS and CDR2 YYNGEE. Some clones are missing from TCRdb's copy, which holds only in-frame ones; the method was immunoSEQ multiplex PCR. The table records about 320,000 clones, 87% of them present only once. Sample: memory CD8+ T cells sorted from blood. Subset described: CD45RO+ cells pooled with CCR7-negative TemRA cells. The chain joins TRBV9 to TRBJ2-3; D possibly corresponds to TRBD2 (7 bases). This clonotype originated in a man between 18 and 29 years old in good health. DNA of the CDR3: TGTGCCAGCAGCCTCCTGGGGGCGGGAGAGGGGGCAGATACGCAGTATTTT. Protein: CASSLLGAGEGADTQYF.